The 6 T cell receptor beta chains reported below all come from one sample, sequenced in a study of shared clonotypes between healthy human individuals. The assay was immunoSEQ multiplex PCR, and TCRdb's table has in-frame clones only and misses some. Among roughly 120,000 clones listed, around 66% were seen once. Sample: memory CD8+ T cells sorted from blood. The sample's subset: CD45RO+ cells pooled with CCR7-negative TemRA cells. The receptors were gathered from a woman aged 25 to 39 in good health.

This chain connects TRBV6-4 to TRBJ2-7, with D perhaps TRBD1 (6 bases). V was pared by 2 bases and J by 4 bases, with 12 bases between. This CDR3 is 14 amino acids long. Looked up from germline, CDR1 is MRHNA and CDR2 is SNTAGT. CDR3 in DNA: TGTGCCAGCAGTGACCCACAGGGTGGGTACGAGCAGTACTTC. Encoded protein: CASSDPQGGYEQYF.

V is TRBV5-4 and J is TRBJ1-4; 8 bases are a match to TRBD1. CDR1 is SGHNT, CDR2 YYREEE, per germline (reference sequence). The ends lost 4 bases at V and 4 bases at J; junction bases unmatched: 12. The CDR3 runs 17 residues. The CDR3 bases are TGTGCCAGCAGCCAAACACGGGACAGGAGACTTAATGAAAAACTGTTTTTT. Translating it yields CASSQTRDRRLNEKLFF.

The rearrangement joins TRBV19 to TRBJ2-3; D is possibly TRBD1 (6 bases). Per germline, CDR1 LNHDA and CDR2 SQIVND (reference sequence). The germline V and J ends were trimmed by 5 bases and 0 bases, with 12 bases remaining between them. The CDR3 is 15 residues long. CDR3 amino acids: CASSQRTASTDTQYF. DNA for the CDR3: TGTGCCAGTAGTCAACGGACAGCTAGCACAGATACGCAGTATTTT. Using reference TRBV19 and TRBJ2-3 for the parts outside the CDR3, the full variable domain is DGGITQSPKYLFRKEGQNVTLSCEQNLNHDAMYWYRQDPGQGLRLIYYSQIVNDFQKGDIAEGYSVSREKKESFPLTVTSAQKNPTAFYLCASSQRTASTDTQYFGPGTRLTVL.

V gene TRBV7-8 combines with J gene TRBJ2-7; TRBD1 might be the D (6 bases). CDR1 and CDR2 from the germline V gene are SGHVS and FQNEAQ. Deletions cut 5 bases from V and 2 bases from J, with 13 bases between. This CDR3 comprises 14 residues. The CDR3 DNA reads as TGTGCCAGCAGCCCACAGGGTTATACCTACGAGCAGTACTTC. Translated, it gives CASSPQGYTYEQYF.

In the case of this clone: Within the sample, other DNA sequences also encode this same CDR3. The CDR3 loop reads CASSDRDTGELFF. CDR3 sequence (DNA): TGTGCCAGCAGTGACCGAGACACCGGGGAGCTGTTTTTT. The chain combines TRBV6-4 with TRBJ2-2, with unresolved D. V gave up 2 bases and J gave up 3 bases, with 4 bases separating them. The CDR3 loop spans 13 amino acids. Germline loops: CDR1 MRHNA, CDR2 SNTAGT.

A few counts support this clone. The V and J genes are TRBV15 and TRBJ2-6; 7 bases line up with TRBD1. The germline V gene has CDR1 LNHNV and CDR2 YYDKDF (reference sequence). J was trimmed by 4 bases and V by 5 bases; bases with no gene match: 14. The CDR3 loop spans 18 amino acids. CDR3 coding DNA: TGTGCCACCAGCCCCCGAAAAGGGGGCATGATGGGGGCCAACGTCCTGACTTTC. This encodes CATSPRKGGMMGANVLTF.